This note documents a single TCR beta chain sequence. This clonotype was detected ten times or more. It has no known antigen specificity. Base qualities are not at hand, and no much larger clone is one base apart. The data were taken from a study of early T cells in non-severe SARS-CoV-2 infection listed by TCRdb under 2021. Describing the broader study: Because TCR sequencing was done on bulk RNA from unsorted whole blood, the alpha and beta chains could not be paired.

Study-wide findings and limitations: VDJdb matching was skewed toward anti-spike CD8 responses and likely underestimated virus-specific expansions, missing private and CD4 specificities.

The receptor library was made with 5' RACE. Sequenced on a NextSeq 500. The TCR library protocol attached unique molecular identifiers to individual cDNA molecules to correct for sequencing error and PCR bias. Both TCR alpha and beta chains were sequenced, and tight co-correlation was observed between alpha and beta sequence abundances in each sample. Under the source paper's analysis protocol: Decombinator V4 was used to annotate TCR sequences for V gene, J gene and CDR3. Expanded TCRs were defined as changing significantly between any two time points under a Poisson model with p below 0.0001. TCR abundances were normalised to the total number of TCRs sequenced per sample and were expressed as counts per million. TRAV1-2 paired with TRAJ12, TRAJ20 or TRAJ33 defined MAIT TCRs, while TRAV10 paired with TRAJ18 defined iNKT TCRs. VDJdb, accessed 1 November 2021, was searched for CMV, EBV and SARS-CoV-2 annotated TCRs, excluding TCRs annotated for multiple antigens. Through fastp at Q25 and MiXCR, TCRdb rebuilt clones from the public reads, retaining in-frame beta chains. Under each unique CDR3 protein, matching rows form one entry showing the most common genes and DNA. The V and J calls were not made by the authors but by TCRdb's processing. Recorded for this sample are tens of thousands of distinct CDR3 sequences; 4% of them occurred a single time. In total, the top ten clones hold just over 3% of the sample.

The CDR3 measures 13 amino acids from cysteine to phenylalanine. The retained sequence is limited to the CDR3, 39 bases, with the frame set at the first base. From a lookup of the germline V gene, CDR1 and CDR2 are MGHRA and YSYEKL. V loses 2 bases of germline sequence and J loses 6 bases, and the interval between the two ends is 10 bases. A case-control design nested within a healthcare worker cohort in London, UK, was used, with weekly nasopharyngeal swab PCR tests and blood sampling performed. Healthcare workers were recruited during the week of the UK lockdown, between 23 and 31 March 2020, and followed weekly for up to about 15 weeks.

Recombination joined TRBV4-1 with TRBJ2-5; tentative D gene TRBD2, with 5 bases matching. Sequencing was done on a sample of whole blood. The source of this sequence is an adult who was a healthcare worker with PCR-confirmed SARS-CoV-2 infection or an uninfected control (not recorded which). The CDR3 region has the sequence CASSQTRVKTQYF. The nucleotide sequence is TGCGCCAGCAGCCAAACTAGGGTTAAGACCCAGTACTTC.